Below, 27 T cell receptor beta chains from the same sample are listed, as sequenced in a study of T cells after yellow fever vaccination. TCRdb recomputed calls from the 5' RACE reads with MiXCR, one row per CDR3 protein. The sample shows around 300,000 distinct CDR3 sequences, around 4.5% of them seen only once. Sequencing was performed on PBMCs, taken 15 days after the yellow fever booster vaccination. The receptors were gathered from a man between 18 and 35 years old who received the YFV17D yellow fever vaccine.

Concerning this clonotype: A much larger clone differs by one base, so this may be a read error. The genes are TRBV7-6 and TRBJ1-1; D is unresolved. Per the germline V gene, CDR1 is SGHVS and CDR2 is FNYEAQ. The CDR3 sequence is 12 residues long. CDR3 nucleotide sequence: TGTGCCAGCAGCTCCTTCGGCACTGAAGCTCTCTTT. This codes for CASSSFGTEALF.

V gene TRBV11-2 combines with J gene TRBJ1-1; D gene uncertain. The CDR3 loop spans 16 amino acids. Trimming left V 4 bases short and J 6 bases short, with 21 bases between. Germline loops: CDR1 SGHAT, CDR2 FQNNGV. The CDR3 coding sequence is TGTGCCAGCAGCTCAAAAGTGGGCCGGGCCCCCGCTGAAGCTTTCTTT. Encoded protein: CASSSKVGRAPAEAFF.

The chain links TRBV30 to TRBJ1-5, with TRBD1 identical over 7 bases. From germline, CDR1 is GTSNPN and CDR2 SVGIG (reference sequence). The CDR3 extends over 15 amino acids. V shed 3 bases and J 7 bases; nucleotides not matched to a gene: 12. CDR3 loop: CAWRDRTGVRQPQHF. CDR3 DNA: TGTGCCTGGAGAGACCGAACAGGGGTTCGGCAGCCCCAGCATTTT.

At least ten counts were recorded for this clonotype. The J gene is TRBJ2-3, the V gene TRBV5-1, with D unclear. CDR1 SGHRS and CDR2 YFSETQ come from the germline V gene. V lost 4 bases and J 1 base, leaving 13 bases between the germline ends. The CDR3 is made up of 15 amino acids. The CDR3 DNA follows: TGCGCCAGCAGCGTAGACCCAGCCGGCACAGATACGCAGTATTTT. Protein: CASSVDPAGTDTQYF.

This clonotype was detected many times. The chain links TRBV5-6 to TRBJ2-3; D gene uncertain. With 3 bases removed from V and 2 bases from J, the gap between germline ends came to 7 bases. The CDR3 sequence is 13 residues long. Germline assignment: CDR1 SGHDT and CDR2 YYEEEE. The CDR3: CASSSTLTDTQYF. In nucleotides, the CDR3 is TGTGCCAGCAGCTCAACTCTCACAGATACGCAGTATTTT. The entire variable domain, with the rest obtained from reference TRBV5-6 and TRBJ2-3, is as follows: DAGVTQSPTHLIKTRGQQVTLRCSPKSGHDTVSWYQQALGQGPQFIFQYYEEEERQRGNFPDRFSGHQFPNYSSELNVNALLLGDSALYLCASSSTLTDTQYFGPGTRLTVL.

This clonotype appeared a few times. The chain recombines TRBV2 with TRBJ1-4, with D unresolved. The CDR3 spans 11 residues. V was trimmed by 3 bases and J by 11 bases, leaving 7 bases between them. The germline V gene encodes CDR1 SNHLY and CDR2 FYNNEI. CDR3: CASSELEKLFF. The CDR3 DNA reads as TGTGCCAGCAGTGAGTTAGAGAAACTGTTTTTT.

V gene TRBV7-2 combines with J gene TRBJ2-5; no clear D. The ends were cut back, 3 bases at V and 0 bases at J, with 11 bases in the middle. Germline V lookup: CDR1 SGHTA, CDR2 FQGNSA. The CDR3 has 15 residues. The CDR3 coding sequence is TGTGCCAGCAGCTTTGTCCGGGCGGACCAAGAGACCCAGTACTTC. This gives the protein CASSFVRADQETQYF.

The chain couples TRBV20-1 to TRBJ1-6; D may be TRBD1 (5 bases). The CDR3 covers 16 residues. V was shortened by 3 bases and J by 9 bases, with 21 bases between the two germline ends. Germline CDR1 DFQATT, CDR2 SNEGSKA (reference sequence). The CDR3 reads CSASTWNFQGISPLHF. The CDR3 bases are TGCAGTGCTAGTACTTGGAACTTCCAGGGCATTTCACCCCTCCACTTT.

In this sample, this clonotype turned up many times. The chain recombines TRBV6-2 or TRBV6-3 with TRBJ1-2; TRBD1 is a possible D gene (5 bases). This CDR3 is built from 14 residues. V was clipped by 8 bases and J by 4 bases, with 17 bases between them. The germline V gene has CDR1 MNHEY and CDR2 SVGEGT. The CDR3 loop is CASGLQGYLYGYTF. The CDR3 DNA sequence: TGTGCCAGCGGACTTCAGGGTTACCTCTATGGCTACACCTTC.

Only a few counts were recorded for this clonotype. The chain employs TRBV5-5 and TRBJ2-7; tentative D call: TRBD1 (6 bases). V was clipped by 1 base and J by 5 bases, with 10 bases between them. Germline V gene data show CDR1 as SGHKS and CDR2 as YYEKEE (reference sequence). This CDR3 spans 13 amino acids. The CDR3 nucleotides are TGTGCCAGCAGCTTGACAGGGATCGACGAGCAGTACTTC. Its protein product is CASSLTGIDEQYF.

The V and J genes are TRBV25-1 and TRBJ2-2; 15 nucleotides align to TRBD2. This CDR3 region has 20 residues. J lost 5 bases, V lost 4 bases, and 14 bases had no gene match. CDR1 is MGHDK, CDR2 SYGVNS, per germline. The CDR3: CASSVRWTSGGALRTGELFF. The CDR3 nucleotides are TGTGCCAGCAGTGTCCGATGGACTAGCGGGGGGGCCCTGCGGACCGGGGAGCTGTTTTTT.

The V and J genes are TRBV7-2 and TRBJ2-6; TRBD1 matches 7 bases. Germline V CDR1 and CDR2: SGHTA, FQGNSA. V was clipped by 2 bases and J by 11 bases; unmatched bases: 12. The CDR3 is 16 residues long. The CDR3 here is CASSLPGKGQGDVLTF. The CDR3 DNA reads TGTGCCAGCAGCTTACCGGGAAAGGGGCAGGGGGACGTCCTGACTTTC.

This clonotype was seen many times. This rearrangement joins TRBV20-1 to TRBJ1-1; possible D gene TRBD1, 5 bases. Germline CDR1 is DFQATT and CDR2 is SNEGSKA (reference sequence). V lost 4 bases, J lost 3 bases, and 9 bases lay in between. The CDR3 runs to 12 residues. CDR3: CSATGGDTEAFF. As DNA, the CDR3 is TGCAGTGCTACTGGGGGGGACACTGAAGCTTTCTTT.

At least ten counts were recorded for this clonotype. This chain joins TRBV12-3 or TRBV12-4 and TRBJ1-1, with TRBD1 identical over 10 bases. Trimming at V came to 10 bases and at J to 4 bases, leaving 15 bases not matched to a gene. CDR3 size: 16 residues. The CDR3 DNA follows: TGTGCCATCCCACGGGACAGGGGTCGTTCTGGCACTGAAGCTTTCTTT. This encodes CAIPRDRGRSGTEAFF.

This clonotype was counted at least ten times. The chain recombines TRBV6-6 with TRBJ2-2; 7 bases fit TRBD2. V gave up 6 bases and J gave up 7 bases; unmatched junction bases: 17. Germline V gene data show CDR1 as MNHNY and CDR2 as SVGAGI (reference sequence). The CDR3 loop spans 17 amino acids. The CDR3 protein is CASSYRQRGGIDGELFF. The DNA for the CDR3 is TGTGCCAGCAGCTACCGCCAGCGGGGAGGGATTGACGGGGAGCTGTTTTTT.

J is TRBJ1-3 and V is TRBV7-8; a possible D gene is TRBD1 (5 bases). The germline V and J ends were trimmed by 4 bases and 3 bases, with 19 bases remaining between them. The germline V gene encodes CDR1 SGHVS and CDR2 FQNEAQ. This CDR3 is 17 amino acids long. The CDR3 loop reads CASSSERFGGGGNTIYF. The CDR3 DNA is TGTGCCAGCAGCTCCGAACGCTTTGGGGGAGGTGGAAACACCATATATTTT.

This clonotype was counted at least ten times. V usage is TRBV7-9 and J usage is TRBJ2-1; 8 nucleotides agree with TRBD2. This CDR3 is 15 amino acids long. Germline CDR1 SEHNR, CDR2 FQNEAQ (reference sequence). J lost 6 bases, V lost 5 bases, and 9 bases had no gene match. CDR3 loop: CASSPRGGRGNEQFF. In nucleotides, the CDR3 is TGTGCCAGCAGCCCCCGGGGGGGCCGAGGCAATGAGCAGTTCTTC.

This clonotype appeared a few times. The chain recombines TRBV6-1 with TRBJ1-5, with 7 bases lining up with TRBD1. Losses at the gene ends were 2 bases for V and 6 bases for J; bases not matched to a gene: 7. Germline V gives CDR1 MNHNS, CDR2 SASEGT. The CDR3 sequence is 15 residues long. This CDR3 reads CASSEQGEGGQPQHF. CDR3 nucleotides: TGTGCCAGCAGTGAACAGGGGGAGGGCGGTCAGCCCCAGCATTTT.

This clonotype was recorded at least ten times. J is TRBJ2-5 and V is TRBV7-2; TRBD2 aligns across 8 bases. The V segment lost 8 bases and the J segment 5 bases; nucleotides outside the gene matches: 7. Per germline, CDR1 SGHTA and CDR2 FQGNSA. The CDR3 covers 13 residues. The CDR3 coding sequence is TGTGCCAGCTCGAACGGGGGGGTGGAGACCCAGTACTTC. This translates into CASSNGGVETQYF.

In this sample, this clonotype turned up many times. This chain uses TRBV7-9 with TRBJ2-1; TRBD1 is a possible D gene (6 bases). The length of the CDR3 is 18 residues. Trimming cost V 4 bases and J 2 bases, with 21 bases left between them. Germline lookup yields CDR1 SEHNR and CDR2 FQNEAQ (reference sequence). CDR3 sequence: CASSSDPRDTGAYNEQFF. The CDR3 bases are TGTGCCAGCAGCTCAGACCCCCGGGACACTGGGGCCTACAATGAGCAGTTCTTC.

This clonotype has ten or more counts. The V call is TRBV7-2, the J call TRBJ2-7, with 8 bases lining up with TRBD1. There are 15 residues in the CDR3. Germline trimming cut 2 bases from V and 0 bases from J; bases unmatched to any gene: 3. The germline V gene encodes CDR1 SGHTA and CDR2 FQGNSA. As DNA, the CDR3 is TGTGCCAGCAGCTTAACGACAGGGGCCTCCTACGAGCAGTACTTC. This gives the protein CASSLTTGASYEQYF.

The table lists this clonotype with a few counts. The genes are TRBV10-2 and TRBJ1-5; the D is unclear. The CDR3 is 13 amino acids. V lost 6 bases, J lost 2 bases, and 8 bases lay in between. Germline V lookup: CDR1 WSHSY, CDR2 SAAADI. CDR3 sequence: CASRLNGNQPQHF. The DNA for the CDR3 is TGCGCCAGCAGACTAAATGGCAATCAGCCCCAGCATTTT.

This clonotype was counted many times. This sequence joins TRBV6-2 or TRBV6-3 and TRBJ1-1, with a tentative D call TRBD1 (5 bases). V was pared by 2 bases and J by 2 bases, with 6 bases between. Germline loops: CDR1 MNHEY, CDR2 SVGEGT. The CDR3 length is 13 residues. This chain's CDR3 is CASSYRDNTEAFF. In DNA, the CDR3 is TGTGCCAGCAGTTACCGGGACAACACTGAAGCTTTCTTT.

The V gene is TRBV28, the J gene TRBJ2-5, with 7 bases lining up with TRBD2. With V trimmed by 5 bases and J by 3 bases, 12 bases remained unmatched. Germline V gene sequence: CDR1 MDHEN, CDR2 SYDVKM. The CDR3 spans 16 residues. CDR3 sequence: CASSKSGGTTKETQYF. Written as DNA, the CDR3 is TGTGCCAGCAGTAAATCAGGCGGGACTACCAAAGAGACCCAGTACTTC.

Ten or more counts support this clonotype. The chain combines TRBV11-2 with TRBJ2-1, with unresolved D. Germline assignment: CDR1 SGHAT and CDR2 FQNNGV. The CDR3 sequence is 13 residues long. Trimming removed 2 bases at V and 9 bases at J, with 11 bases between. In nucleotides, the CDR3 is TGTGCCAGCAGCTTATATCAGGCCGGTGAGCAGTTCTTC. This gives the protein CASSLYQAGEQFF.

This clonotype was detected many times. The chain combines TRBV11-2 with TRBJ2-1; D remains unclear. V was cut by 8 bases and J by 8 bases, with 4 bases left in between. The CDR3 is 9 amino acids. The germline gives CDR1 SGHAT, CDR2 FQNNGV. The CDR3: CASGYEQFF. For the CDR3, the DNA is TGTGCCAGCGGCTATGAGCAGTTCTTC.

This clonotype was counted many times. V gene TRBV9 combines with J gene TRBJ1-2; no definite D call. CDR1 is SGDLS, CDR2 YYNGEE, per germline. The germline V and J ends were trimmed by 0 bases and 2 bases, with 8 bases remaining between them. There are 14 residues in the CDR3. DNA of the CDR3: TGTGCCAGCAGCGTAGGGCCCGACAACTATGGCTACACCTTC. Its protein is CASSVGPDNYGYTF.